This TCR beta chain emerged from a study of response to subunit inactivated influenza vaccine. Note on this clonotype: Its matching antigen is unknown.

Trimming shortened V by 5 bases and J by 10 bases, and 9 bases separated the two germline ends. Looked up from germline, CDR1 is LGHDT and CDR2 is YNNKEL (reference sequence). This CDR3 spans 11 amino acids. Study-wide points: Authors suggested few new T cells are recruited by each seasonal influenza vaccination.

TCRdb used MiXCR to reprocess the RT-PCR reads, holding one entry per CDR3 protein. Of 500,000 or so distinct CDR3 sequences listed, 16% are singletons. The sample was CD4+ T cells sorted from PBMCs, taken around 2 years after vaccination. J is TRBJ2-1 and V is TRBV3-1; D uncertain. This receptor was obtained from a man aged 50 to 69 who received an inactivated influenza vaccine. The CDR3 is CASSSIGEQFF. Written as DNA, the CDR3 is TGTGCCAGCAGCTCAATTGGCGAGCAGTTCTTC.